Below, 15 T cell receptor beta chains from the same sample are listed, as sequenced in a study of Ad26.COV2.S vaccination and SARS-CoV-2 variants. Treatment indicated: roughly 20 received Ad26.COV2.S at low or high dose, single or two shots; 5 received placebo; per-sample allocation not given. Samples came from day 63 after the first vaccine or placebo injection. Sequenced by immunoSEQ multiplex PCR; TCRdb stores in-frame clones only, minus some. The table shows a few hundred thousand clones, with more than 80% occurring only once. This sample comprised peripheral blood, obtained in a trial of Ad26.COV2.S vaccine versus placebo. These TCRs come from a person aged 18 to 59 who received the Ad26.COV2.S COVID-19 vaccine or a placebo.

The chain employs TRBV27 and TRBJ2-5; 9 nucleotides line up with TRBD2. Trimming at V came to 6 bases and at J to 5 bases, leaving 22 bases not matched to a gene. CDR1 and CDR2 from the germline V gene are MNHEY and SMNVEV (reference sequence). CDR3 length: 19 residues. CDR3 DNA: TGTGCCAGCAGCCGAACCCCTGGGGCTAGCGGGAATCCCGGGGAGACCCAGTACTTC. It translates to CASSRTPGASGNPGETQYF.

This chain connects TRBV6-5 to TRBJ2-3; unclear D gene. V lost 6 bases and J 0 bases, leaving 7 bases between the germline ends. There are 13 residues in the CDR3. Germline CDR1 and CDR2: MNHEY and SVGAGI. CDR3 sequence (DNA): TGTGCCAGCAGACTCACTAGCACAGATACGCAGTATTTT. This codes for CASRLTSTDTQYF.

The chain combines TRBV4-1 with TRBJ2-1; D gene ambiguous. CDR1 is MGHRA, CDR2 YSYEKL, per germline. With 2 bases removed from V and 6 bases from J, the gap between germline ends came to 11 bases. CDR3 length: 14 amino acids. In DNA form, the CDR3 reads TGCGCCAGCAGCCAAAGTGTAGCCCCCAATGAGCAGTTCTTC. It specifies CASSQSVAPNEQFF.

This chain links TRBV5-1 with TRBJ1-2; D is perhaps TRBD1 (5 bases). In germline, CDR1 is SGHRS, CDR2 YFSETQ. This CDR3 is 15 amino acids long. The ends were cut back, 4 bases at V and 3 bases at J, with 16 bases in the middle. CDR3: CASSPTGGIDYGYTF. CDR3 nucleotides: TGCGCCAGCAGCCCGACGGGGGGTATAGACTATGGCTACACCTTC.

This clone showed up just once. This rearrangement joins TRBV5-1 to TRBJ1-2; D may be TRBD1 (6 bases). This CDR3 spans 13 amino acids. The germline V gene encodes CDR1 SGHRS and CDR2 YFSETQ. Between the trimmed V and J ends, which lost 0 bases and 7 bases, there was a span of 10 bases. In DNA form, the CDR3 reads TGCGCCAGCAGCTTGGCTCAGGGGTTTGGCTACACCTTC. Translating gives CASSLAQGFGYTF. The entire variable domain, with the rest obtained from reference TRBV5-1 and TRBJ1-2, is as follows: KAGVTQTPRYLIKTRGQQVTLSCSPISGHRSVSWYQQTPGQGLQFLFEYFSETQRNKGNFPGRFSGRQFSNSRSEMNVSTLELGDSALYLCASSLAQGFGYTFGSGTRLTVV.

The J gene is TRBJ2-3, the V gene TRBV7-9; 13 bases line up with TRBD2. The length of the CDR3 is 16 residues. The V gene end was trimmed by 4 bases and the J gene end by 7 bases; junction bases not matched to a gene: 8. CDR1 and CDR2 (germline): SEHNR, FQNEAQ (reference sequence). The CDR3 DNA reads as TGTGCCAGCAGCTCAGGACTAGCGGGAGTCGTTCATACGCAGTATTTT. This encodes CASSSGLAGVVHTQYF.

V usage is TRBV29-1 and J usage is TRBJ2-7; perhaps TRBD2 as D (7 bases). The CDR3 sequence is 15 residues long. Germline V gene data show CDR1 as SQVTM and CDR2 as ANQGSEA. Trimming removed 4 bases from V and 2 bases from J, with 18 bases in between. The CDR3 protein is CSVVETGRETYEQYF. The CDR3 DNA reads TGCAGCGTTGTTGAAACAGGGAGGGAAACCTACGAGCAGTACTTC.

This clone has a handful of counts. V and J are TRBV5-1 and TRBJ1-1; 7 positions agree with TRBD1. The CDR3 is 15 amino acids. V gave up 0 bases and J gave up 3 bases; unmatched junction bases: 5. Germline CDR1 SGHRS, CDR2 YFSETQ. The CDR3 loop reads CASSLEGGEHTEAFF. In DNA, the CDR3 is TGCGCCAGCAGCTTGGAAGGGGGCGAGCACACTGAAGCTTTCTTT.

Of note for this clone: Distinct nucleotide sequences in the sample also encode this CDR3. The CDR3 sequence is CASSLGGSYEQYF. As DNA, the CDR3 is TGTGCCAGCAGCTTAGGGGGGTCTTACGAGCAGTACTTC. The chain is built from TRBV13 and TRBJ2-7; D remains ambiguous. Germline assignment: CDR1 PRHDT and CDR2 FYEKMQ (reference sequence). V shed 0 bases and J shed 4 bases, with 7 bases lying between them. The CDR3 has 13 residues.

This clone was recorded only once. CDR3 in amino acids: CATSRETDRGRRQYF. For the CDR3, the DNA is TGTGCCACCAGCAGAGAGACCGACAGGGGTCGCCGACAGTACTTC. The gene calls are TRBV15 and TRBJ2-7; 8 bases are shared with TRBD1. The CDR3 covers 15 residues. Per germline, CDR1 LNHNV and CDR2 YYDKDF (reference sequence). V lost 0 bases and J lost 10; bases outside the gene matches: 11.

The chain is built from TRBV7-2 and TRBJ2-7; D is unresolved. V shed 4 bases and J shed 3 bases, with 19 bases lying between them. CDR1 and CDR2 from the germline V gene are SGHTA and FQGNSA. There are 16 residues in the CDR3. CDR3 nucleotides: TGTGCCAGCAGCTCTCCTGGGGAAACGGTGGACTACGAGCAGTACTTC. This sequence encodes CASSSPGETVDYEQYF. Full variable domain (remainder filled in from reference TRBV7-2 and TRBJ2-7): GAGVSQSPSNKVTEKGKDVELRCDPISGHTALYWYRQSLGQGLEFLIYFQGNSAPDKSGLPSDRFSAERTGGSVSTLTIQRTQQEDSAVYLCASSSPGETVDYEQYFGPGTRLTVT.

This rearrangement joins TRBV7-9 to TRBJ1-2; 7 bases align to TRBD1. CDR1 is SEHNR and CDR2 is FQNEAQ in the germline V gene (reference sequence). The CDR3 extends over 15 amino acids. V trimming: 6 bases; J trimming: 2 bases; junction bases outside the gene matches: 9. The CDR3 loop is CASRPPGTANYGYTF. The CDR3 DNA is TGTGCCAGCAGACCACCCGGGACAGCAAACTATGGCTACACCTTC.

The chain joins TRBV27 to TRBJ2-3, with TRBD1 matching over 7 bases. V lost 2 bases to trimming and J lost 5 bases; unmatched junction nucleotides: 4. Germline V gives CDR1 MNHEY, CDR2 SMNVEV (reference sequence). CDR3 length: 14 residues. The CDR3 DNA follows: TGTGCCAGCAGTTTACGACAGGGCTTAGATACGCAGTATTTT. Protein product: CASSLRQGLDTQYF.

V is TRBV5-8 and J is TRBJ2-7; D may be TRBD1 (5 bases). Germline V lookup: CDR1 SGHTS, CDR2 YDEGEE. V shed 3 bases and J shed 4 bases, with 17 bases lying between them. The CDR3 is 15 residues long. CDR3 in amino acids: CASSSPLGRSYEQYF. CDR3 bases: TGTGCCAGCAGCTCACCTTTGGGGCGGTCTTACGAGCAGTACTTC.

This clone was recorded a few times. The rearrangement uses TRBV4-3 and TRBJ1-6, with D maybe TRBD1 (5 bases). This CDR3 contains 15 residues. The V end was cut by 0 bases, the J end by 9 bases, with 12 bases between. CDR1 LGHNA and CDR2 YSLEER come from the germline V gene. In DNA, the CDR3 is TGCGCCAGCAGCCAAGATCTCAGGGCTGGTTCACCCCTCCACTTT. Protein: CASSQDLRAGSPLHF.